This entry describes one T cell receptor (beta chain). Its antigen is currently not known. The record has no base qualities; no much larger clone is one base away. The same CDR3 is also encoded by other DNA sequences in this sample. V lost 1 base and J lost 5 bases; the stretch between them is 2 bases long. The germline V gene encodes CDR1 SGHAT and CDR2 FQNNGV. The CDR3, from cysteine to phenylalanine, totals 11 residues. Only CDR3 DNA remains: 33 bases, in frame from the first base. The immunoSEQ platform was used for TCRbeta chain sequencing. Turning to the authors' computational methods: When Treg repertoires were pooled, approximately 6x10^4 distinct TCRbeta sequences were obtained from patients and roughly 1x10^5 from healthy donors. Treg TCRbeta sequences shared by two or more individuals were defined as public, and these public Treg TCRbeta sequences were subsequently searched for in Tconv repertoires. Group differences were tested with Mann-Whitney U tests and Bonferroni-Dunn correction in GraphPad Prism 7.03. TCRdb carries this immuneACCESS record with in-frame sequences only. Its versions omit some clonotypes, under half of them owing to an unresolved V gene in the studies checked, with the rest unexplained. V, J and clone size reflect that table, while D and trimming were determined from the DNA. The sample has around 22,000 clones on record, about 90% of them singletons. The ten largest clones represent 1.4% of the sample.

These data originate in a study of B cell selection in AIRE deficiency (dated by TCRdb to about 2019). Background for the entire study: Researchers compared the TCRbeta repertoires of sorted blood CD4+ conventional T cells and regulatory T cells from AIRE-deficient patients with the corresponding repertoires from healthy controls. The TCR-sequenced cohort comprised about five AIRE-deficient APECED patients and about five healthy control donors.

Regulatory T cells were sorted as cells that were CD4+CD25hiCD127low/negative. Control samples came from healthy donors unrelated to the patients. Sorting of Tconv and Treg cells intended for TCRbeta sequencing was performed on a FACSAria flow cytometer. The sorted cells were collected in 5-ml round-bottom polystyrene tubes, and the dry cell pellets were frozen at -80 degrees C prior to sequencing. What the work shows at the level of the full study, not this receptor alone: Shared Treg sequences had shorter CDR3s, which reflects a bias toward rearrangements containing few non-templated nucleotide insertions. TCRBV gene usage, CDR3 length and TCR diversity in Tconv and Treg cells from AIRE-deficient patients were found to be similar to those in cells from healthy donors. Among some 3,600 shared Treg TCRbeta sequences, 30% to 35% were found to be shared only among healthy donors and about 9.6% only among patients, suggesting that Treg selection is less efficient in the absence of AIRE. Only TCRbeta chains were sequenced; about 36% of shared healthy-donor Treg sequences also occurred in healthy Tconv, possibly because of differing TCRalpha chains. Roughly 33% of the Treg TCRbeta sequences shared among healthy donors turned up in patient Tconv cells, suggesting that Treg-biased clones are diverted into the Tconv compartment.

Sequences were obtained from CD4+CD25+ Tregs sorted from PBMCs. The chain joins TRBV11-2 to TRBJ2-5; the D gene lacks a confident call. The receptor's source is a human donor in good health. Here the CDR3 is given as CASSLGETQYF. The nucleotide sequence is TGTGCCAGCAGCTTAGGGGAGACCCAGTACTTC. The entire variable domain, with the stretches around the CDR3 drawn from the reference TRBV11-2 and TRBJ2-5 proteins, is EAGVAQSPRYKIIEKRQSVAFWCNPISGHATLYWYQQILGQGPKLLIQFQNNGVVDDSQLPKDRFSAERLKGVDSTLKIQPAKLEDSAVYLCASSLGETQYFGPGTRLLVL.